The clone carrying this T cell receptor (beta chain) was observed at least ten times. Its antigen is unknown. V shed 2 bases and J shed 0 bases, with 2 bases lying between them. The CDR3 covers 14 residues. The germline V gene encodes CDR1 MNHEY and CDR2 SVGEGT. The source of the sample is a study of identical twins. Template switching added a universal primer site; cDNA carried unique molecular identifiers. TCRdb ran MiXCR on the 5' RACE reads and lists one entry per CDR3 protein. The sample includes under 350,000 distinct CDR3 sequences, around 9.7% of them seen just once. Study-level points and caveats: Alpha sequences that were out-of-frame and twin-shared showed an excess of low generation probability. Clonotypes of the beta chain that were abundant in cord blood carried fewer insertions (memory repertoires showed none). Part of the zero-insertion signal could reflect confounding by invariant MAIT and iNKT cells.

A further study also used this sample, focusing on yellow fever vaccine responses in identical twins.

The chain carries TRBV6-2 or TRBV6-3 and TRBJ2-6, with no clear D. This receptor was obtained from a woman aged 18-29 years in good health. The sequenced material came from CD8+ T cells sorted from blood. The CDR3 nucleotides read TGTGCCAGCAGTTACAACTCTGGGGCCAACGTCCTGACTTTC. Residues: CASSYNSGANVLTF.